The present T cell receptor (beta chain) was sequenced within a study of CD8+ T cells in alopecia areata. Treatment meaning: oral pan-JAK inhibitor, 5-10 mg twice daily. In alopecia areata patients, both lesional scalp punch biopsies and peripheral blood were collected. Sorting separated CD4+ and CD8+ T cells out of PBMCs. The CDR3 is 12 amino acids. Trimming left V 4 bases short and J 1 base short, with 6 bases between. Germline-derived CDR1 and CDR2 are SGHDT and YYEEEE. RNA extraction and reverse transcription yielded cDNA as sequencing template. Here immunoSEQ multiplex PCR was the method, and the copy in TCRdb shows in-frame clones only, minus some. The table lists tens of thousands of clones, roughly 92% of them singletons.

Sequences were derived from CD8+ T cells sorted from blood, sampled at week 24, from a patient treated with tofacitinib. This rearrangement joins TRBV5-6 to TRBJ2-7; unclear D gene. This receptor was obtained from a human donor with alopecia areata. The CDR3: CASSPGSYEQYF. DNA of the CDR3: TGTGCCAGCAGCCCCGGGTCCTACGAGCAGTACTTC. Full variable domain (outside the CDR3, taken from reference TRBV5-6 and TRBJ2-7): DAGVTQSPTHLIKTRGQQVTLRCSPKSGHDTVSWYQQALGQGPQFIFQYYEEEERQRGNFPDRFSGHQFPNYSSELNVNALLLGDSALYLCASSPGSYEQYFGPGTRLTVT.